The 26 T cell receptor beta chains in this list originate from one sample, sequenced in a study of blood T cell repertoires in COVID-19. Clones were sequenced by immunoSEQ multiplex PCR, and TCRdb holds only the in-frame ones, with some missing. This sample has about 150,000 clones, with 60% to 85% found just once. Sequenced material: peripheral blood. These receptors were obtained from a man of 80 years or more with acute or convalescent COVID-19.

The CDR3 DNA sequence: TGTGCCAGCAGCCAACTGCTAAATGCTTTCTTT. It is translated as CASSQLLNAFF. This chain joins TRBV7-9 and TRBJ1-1; D ambiguous. From germline, CDR1 is SEHNR and CDR2 FQNEAQ (reference sequence). The V end was cut by 5 bases, the J end by 11 bases, with 12 bases between. The CDR3 is 11 residues long.

The chain has TRBV14 and TRBJ1-4; possible D gene TRBD1, 5 bases. The germline V gene encodes CDR1 SGHDN and CDR2 FVKESK. V was trimmed by 4 bases and J by 2 bases, leaving 14 bases between them. CDR3 length equals 16 residues. In nucleotides, the CDR3 is TGTGCCAGCAGCCGAACAGGATTTGTGACTAATGAAAAACTGTTTTTT. This encodes CASSRTGFVTNEKLFF. The whole variable domain, remainder taken from reference TRBV14 and TRBJ1-4, is EAGVTQFPSHSVIEKGQTVTLRCDPISGHDNLYWYRRVMGKEIKFLLHFVKESKQDESGMPNNRFLAERTGGTYSTLKVQPAELEDSGVYFCASSRTGFVTNEKLFFGSGTQLSVL.

V and J are TRBV7-8 and TRBJ1-2, with 10 bases fitting TRBD1. V was clipped by 4 bases and J by 2 bases; unmatched bases: 4. Germline-derived CDR1 and CDR2 are SGHVS and FQNEAQ. The CDR3 is 15 amino acids. The CDR3 region is CASSSWTGGNYGYTF. In nucleotides, the CDR3 is TGTGCCAGCAGCTCCTGGACAGGGGGAAACTATGGCTACACCTTC.

The chain employs TRBV5-4 and TRBJ1-1; 8 bases map to TRBD1. Germline V gives CDR1 SGHNT, CDR2 YYREEE (reference sequence). The CDR3 loop spans 17 amino acids. V dropped 0 bases and J dropped 4; count of bases not matched to a gene: 11. CDR3 sequence (DNA): TGTGCCAGCAGCTTGGACGCAGGGGGCAATCTGGTCACTGAAGCTTTCTTT. It is translated as CASSLDAGGNLVTEAFF.

The rearrangement joins TRBV6-1 to TRBJ1-2; a possible D gene is TRBD1 (5 bases). Germline V gene sequence: CDR1 MNHNS, CDR2 SASEGT. The CDR3 runs to 16 residues. V was clipped by 4 bases and J by 0 bases, with 15 bases between them. CDR3 residues: CASSVRGGRANYGYTF. CDR3 DNA sequence: TGTGCCAGCAGTGTACGGGGGGGAAGAGCTAACTATGGCTACACCTTC.

The chain links TRBV3-1 (or the pseudogene TRBV3-2) to TRBJ2-5; 8 bases are shared with TRBD1. CDR1 and CDR2 (germline): LGHDT, YNNKEL (reference sequence). V trimming: 2 bases; J trimming: 2 bases; junction bases outside the gene matches: 4. CDR3 length: 15 amino acids. Here the CDR3 reads CASSQTQGAQETQYF. DNA of the CDR3: TGTGCCAGCAGCCAAACCCAGGGGGCGCAAGAGACCCAGTACTTC.

The rearrangement links TRBV6-5 to TRBJ1-2, with D possibly matching TRBD1 (6 bases). The V end was cut by 5 bases, the J end by 0 bases, with 13 bases between. The CDR3 contains 15 residues. The V gene's germline CDR1 is MNHEY and CDR2 SVGAGI. For the CDR3, the DNA is TGTGCCAGCAGTAGCGGACAGACTGCTAACTATGGCTACACCTTC. This encodes CASSSGQTANYGYTF.

The chain combines TRBV19 with TRBJ1-1; 8 bases agree with TRBD1. The junction had 9 bases not matched to a gene; V was cut back by 7 bases and J by 8 bases. Germline V gene sequence: CDR1 LNHDA, CDR2 SQIVND (reference sequence). The CDR3 runs to 13 residues. CDR3 in DNA: TGTGCCAGTAACGAAAACAGGGGGAGAGAAGCTTTCTTT. It yields the protein CASNENRGREAFF.

The chain is built from TRBV7-6 and TRBJ1-6; no reliable D call. The V gene's germline CDR1 is SGHVS and CDR2 FNYEAQ. The CDR3 covers 15 residues. V was pared by 5 bases and J by 2 bases, with 10 bases between. CDR3 region: CASSPLSTYNSPLHF. In DNA form, the CDR3 reads TGTGCCAGCAGCCCCCTCTCTACCTATAATTCACCCCTCCACTTT.

The chain carries TRBV19 and TRBJ2-7; TRBD2 matches at 9 bases. V was clipped by 6 bases and J by 0 bases; unmatched bases: 9. The germline V gene encodes CDR1 LNHDA and CDR2 SQIVND (reference sequence). The CDR3 contains 16 residues. CDR3 bases: TGTGCCAGTAGCCCGGGACTAGCCTACAGCTCCTACGAGCAGTACTTC. Protein sequence: CASSPGLAYSSYEQYF.

In DNA, the CDR3 is TGCGCCAGCAGCTCACAAACAGGGGATGAGCAGTTCTTC. This sequence encodes CASSSQTGDEQFF. The gene calls are TRBV5-1 and TRBJ2-1, with TRBD1 identical over 7 bases. CDR1 is SGHRS, CDR2 YFSETQ, per germline. After removal of 3 bases from V and 8 bases from J, the junction contained 5 bases not matched to a gene. The CDR3 has 13 amino acids.

The CDR3 here is CASRDGGGTYEQYF. CDR3 bases: TGTGCCAGCAGAGACGGGGGTGGTACCTACGAGCAGTACTTC. The chain combines TRBV6-5 with TRBJ2-7; D perhaps matches TRBD2 (6 bases). Germline lookup yields CDR1 MNHEY and CDR2 SVGAGI. Trimming pared 6 bases from V and 2 bases from J, leaving 14 bases between. The CDR3 consists of 14 residues.

The chain joins TRBV21-1 to TRBJ2-2; TRBD2, as called in the table, went unchecked against the DNA. TRBV21-1 is a pseudogene. This CDR3 has 14 amino acids. The CDR3: CASSKGSLQGELFF. CDR3 nucleotide sequence: TGTGCCAGCAGCAAAGGTTCACTGCAAGGGGAGCTGTTTTTT.

This clone was seen just once. The V gene is TRBV28, the J gene TRBJ2-7; 7 bases are a match to TRBD1. Per germline, CDR1 MDHEN and CDR2 SYDVKM. The CDR3 is 14 residues long. Trimming took 8 bases from V and 4 from J; bases not matched to a gene: 11. The CDR3 loop is CASSDRVYPYEQYV. The CDR3 DNA follows: TGTGCCAGCTCAGACAGGGTTTACCCTTACGAGCAGTACGTC.

This clone was found once. The CDR3 nucleotides read TGTGCCAGTAGTATAGATCACAGGGAAGCTTTCTTT. Protein product: CASSIDHREAFF. The chain has TRBV19 and TRBJ1-1; perhaps TRBD1 as D (5 bases). Per germline, CDR1 LNHDA and CDR2 SQIVND (reference sequence). CDR3 size: 12 residues. Trimming stripped 0 bases from V and 8 bases from J, with 7 bases between.

CDR3 in amino acids: CASSEGLPSYEQYV. The CDR3 DNA follows: TGCGCCAGCAGTGAAGGACTACCCTCCTACGAGCAGTACGTC. The chain combines TRBV10-2 with TRBJ2-7; a weak D match, TRBD2 (6 bases). Germline V gene lookup returns CDR1 WSHSY and CDR2 SAAADI. Trimming removed 3 bases at V and 0 bases at J, with 9 bases between. The CDR3 length is 14 residues.

This sequence joins TRBV6-1 and TRBJ1-5, with 10 bases matching TRBD1. This CDR3 has 17 amino acids. CDR1 is MNHNS, CDR2 SASEGT, per germline. The trim removed 0 bases at V and 5 bases at J, leaving 7 bases unmatched. The CDR3 region has the DNA TGTGCCAGCAGTGAAGCTGGGTGGGGACAGGGGCATCAGCCCCAGCATTTT. Amino acids: CASSEAGWGQGHQPQHF.

This chain connects TRBV18 to TRBJ2-7; 8 bases align to TRBD1. This CDR3 spans 15 amino acids. The J segment lost 1 base and the V segment lost 6 bases, leaving 8 bases of the junction unmatched. Germline V lookup: CDR1 KGHSH, CDR2 LQKENI. The CDR3 bases are TGTGCCAGCTCCGAAAAGGACAGGGCGTCCTACGAGCAGTACTTC. Translating it yields CASSEKDRASYEQYF.

This rearrangement joins TRBV5-4 to TRBJ2-5; no clear D gene. CDR1 and CDR2 (germline): SGHNT, YYREEE (reference sequence). CDR3 size: 11 residues. Trimming stripped 4 bases from V and 2 bases from J, with 3 bases between. The CDR3 spells CASSQQETQYF. The CDR3 nucleotides are TGTGCCAGCAGCCAACAAGAGACCCAGTACTTC.

The rearrangement uses TRBV28 and TRBJ1-5; D gene uncertain. Germline CDR1 and CDR2: MDHEN and SYDVKM. Trimming shortened V by 7 bases and J by 11 bases, and 15 bases separated the two germline ends. The CDR3 is 12 amino acids. CDR3 DNA sequence: TGTGCCAGCATCAGGCCGGGGTCGTCCCAGCATTTT. Translating it yields CASIRPGSSQHF.

The chain couples TRBV9 to TRBJ1-2, with TRBD1 matching over 9 bases. CDR1 and CDR2 (germline): SGDLS, YYNGEE. This CDR3 has 15 residues. V lost 4 bases, J lost 4 bases, and 8 bases stayed unmatched. The CDR3 spells CASSKGQGPAYGYTF. CDR3 DNA: TGTGCCAGCAGCAAGGGACAGGGACCGGCCTATGGCTACACCTTC.

The CDR3 sequence is CASSLGGTRSRGETQYF. The DNA for the CDR3 is TGTGCCAGCAGCTTAGGGGGGACTAGGTCCCGCGGAGAGACCCAGTACTTC. This chain uses TRBV13 with TRBJ2-5; 8 bases are shared with TRBD2. Germline assignment: CDR1 PRHDT and CDR2 FYEKMQ (reference sequence). V lost 0 bases, J lost 4 bases, and 10 bases stayed unmatched. This CDR3 is built from 17 residues.

This chain uses TRBV28 with TRBJ1-1; 8 bases fit TRBD1. The CDR3 length is 14 residues. Germline assignment: CDR1 MDHEN and CDR2 SYDVKM. With 7 bases clipped from V and 4 bases from J, the junction kept 8 bases outside the gene matches. CDR3 bases: TGTGCCAGCACTACAGGGGGGGTAGGCACTGAAGCTTTCTTT. It is translated as CASTTGGVGTEAFF.

The gene calls are TRBV5-1 and TRBJ2-5; D may be TRBD1 (7 bases). V dropped 4 bases and J dropped 5 bases, with 15 bases sitting between them. Germline assignment: CDR1 SGHRS and CDR2 YFSETQ. The CDR3 has 14 residues. The CDR3 reads CASSPRGVYETQYF. CDR3 DNA: TGCGCCAGCAGCCCCAGGGGGGTGTACGAGACCCAGTACTTC.

The CDR3 coding sequence is TGCAGTGCTAGTTCGGGGAACACTGAAGCTTTCTTT. Translated: CSASSGNTEAFF. The chain carries TRBV20-1 and TRBJ1-1; D remains ambiguous. Deletions cut 3 bases from V and 1 base from J, with 6 bases between. CDR1 is DFQATT and CDR2 is SNEGSKA in the germline V gene (reference sequence). This CDR3 is 12 amino acids long.

This clone was picked up a small number of times. This chain links TRBV6-1 with TRBJ2-3; D might be TRBD2 (5 bases). The ends were cut back, 2 bases at V and 6 bases at J, with 12 bases in the middle. CDR3 length: 14 residues. Germline V gives CDR1 MNHNS, CDR2 SASEGT. CDR3 protein: CASSERLPPDTQYF. In DNA form, the CDR3 reads TGTGCCAGCAGTGAACGACTACCCCCCGATACGCAGTATTTT.